The clone carrying this T cell receptor beta chain was observed a single time. Its specificity is not known. This CDR3 contains 12 residues. Germline assignment: CDR1 MDHEN and CDR2 SYDVKM. V was clipped by 2 bases and J by 8 bases, with 9 bases between them. These data come from a study of cytomegalovirus exposure and HLA in healthy donors. The study, taken as a whole, reports: Immune exposure data for these donors was limited to CMV serostatus.

In nominal health when sampled, donors likely had unrecorded immune exposures nonetheless. The primer mix had 60 Vbeta and 13 Jbeta primers. Only in-frame clones appear in the TCRdb table, and some are missing; sequencing was by immunoSEQ multiplex PCR. The sample records about 130,000 clones, 84% being singletons. Sequencing was performed on PBMCs. The chain is built from TRBV28 and TRBJ1-2; no firm D call. The clonotype was recovered from a man aged 50 to 60 in good health and CMV-seronegative. CDR3 DNA: TGTGCCAGCAGTTTAGCTGTGGAGGGCTACACCTTC. Residues: CASSLAVEGYTF.